This TCR beta chain was found in a study of T cell changes during pregnancy in multiple sclerosis. This table comes from immunoSEQ multiplex PCR, and its TCRdb copy is limited to in-frame clones, with some not included. The data show about 97,000 clones, 75% to 95% seen once. There are 15 residues in the CDR3. The V gene's germline CDR1 is LGHNT and CDR2 FRNRAP. The trim removed 2 bases at V and 10 bases at J, leaving 14 bases unmatched. Sequenced here: peripheral blood, sampled in the second trimester of pregnancy. V is TRBV12-5 and J is TRBJ2-7; TRBD1 aligns across 7 bases. This TCR came from a female donor in good health, enrolled as a control in a pregnancy study. CDR3 bases: TGTGCTAGTGGTTTGCCCTCCGACAGGGCCTTAGACCAGTACTTC. Translating gives CASGLPSDRALDQYF.